A selection of T cell receptor beta chains follows, all from one sample in a study of blood T cell repertoires in COVID-19. Generated by immunoSEQ multiplex PCR, the TCRdb table keeps only in-frame clones and is missing some. The repertoire holds around 220,000 clones, with approximately 80% as singletons. Sequences were obtained from peripheral blood. Every receptor here comes from a woman over 75 with COVID-19, enrolled during active disease. The CDR3 runs from the conserved cysteine through the conserved F or W. Each record gives: CDR3 DNA, CDR3 protein, J gene, clone size, V gene, D gene. The D gene is left open where the match is weak. The size entry is marked missing in some rows and otherwise reads once, few, many or a size class.

TGTGCCAGCAGCCCGATCGGCCACCCCGAGGTGGTTTGGTCCAATGAAAAACTGTTTTTT CASSPIGHPEVVWSNEKLFF TRBJ1-4 once TRBV6-9 -
TGTGCCAGTAGCCAACAGGGGCTCGGCACTGAAGCTTTCTTT CASSQQGLGTEAFF TRBJ1-1 - TRBV19 TRBD1
TGTGCCACATCTAGGTCCATTAACACCGGGGAGCTGTTTTTT CATSRSINTGELFF TRBJ2-2 - TRBV19 -
TGTGCCAGCAGCTCCTACAGGGAAGGGGCCAAAAACATTCAGTACTTC CASSSYREGAKNIQYF TRBJ2-4 - TRBV5-6 -
TGTGCCAGCAGCACCGGGACAGGGTCGGGAAACACCATATATTTT CASSTGTGSGNTIYF TRBJ1-3 - TRBV9 TRBD1
TGTGCCAGTCAAAGGAGACAGGGGGGGTACGAGCAGTACTTC CASQRRQGGYEQYF TRBJ2-7 - TRBV19 TRBD1
TGTGCCACCAGCAGGGGGGCTAGCTTGTCTGAGCAGTTCTTC CATSRGASLSEQFF TRBJ2-1 - TRBV15 -
TGTGCCAGCAGCTTTGGGCAGGGTGGCGAGCAGTACTTC CASSFGQGGEQYF TRBJ2-7 - TRBV5-4 -
TGTGCCAGCTCCCGAAGTGCGGGAGAAAAACTGTTTTTT CASSRSAGEKLFF TRBJ1-4 - TRBV18 -
TGCGCCAGCAGCCTGGGGACTGGCGGAGAGCAGTTCTTC CASSLGTGGEQFF TRBJ2-1 - TRBV5-1 -
TGTGCCAGCAGTTCCGGACTAGCGCCCGGGGAGCTGTTTTTT CASSSGLAPGELFF TRBJ2-2 - TRBV7-2 TRBD2
TGTGCCAGCAGCCAAGGAGGATCTGAGACCGAGTCCCGAAACACCATATATTTT CASSQGGSETESRNTIYF TRBJ1-3 - TRBV4-2 -
TGCGCCAGCAGCTTGGCCGGACTTGAAAAACTGTTTTTT CASSLAGLEKLFF TRBJ1-4 few TRBV5-1 -
TGCAGCGTCCGGGGAGAGGCAGGAATGAACACTGAAGCTTTCTTT CSVRGEAGMNTEAFF TRBJ1-1 once TRBV29-1 -
TGTGCCAGCAGGGTCAGGGATGCCTACGAGCAGTACTTC CASRVRDAYEQYF TRBJ2-7 once TRBV28 -
TGCGCCAGCAGCTTGGGAGCGGGGGGGCCCTCCACAGATACGCAGTATTTT CASSLGAGGPSTDTQYF TRBJ2-3 - TRBV5-1 TRBD2
TGTGCCAGCTCCCTATCAGGACAGGGGGCAGGTCAGCCCCAGCATTTT CASSLSGQGAGQPQHF TRBJ1-5 - TRBV18 TRBD1
TGCGCCAGCAGCCAAGCGGGTAGCTCTGCGTTCGAGCAGTACTTC CASSQAGSSAFEQYF TRBJ2-7 - TRBV4-1 -
TGTGCCAGCAGGATCGCGGAGACCCAGTACTTC CASRIAETQYF TRBJ2-5 - TRBV6-5 -
TGTGCCAGCAGGTCCCGGGACAGGGCTTTCTACGAGCAGTACTTC CASRSRDRAFYEQYF TRBJ2-7 - TRBV6-6 TRBD1
TGTGCCAGCAGCTTCTTAGCATTACACGGGCAAGAGACCCAGTACTTC CASSFLALHGQETQYF TRBJ2-5 - TRBV7-9 -
TGTGCCAGCAGCTTGGGAAGGGAGGCTTTCTTT CASSLGREAFF TRBJ1-1 - TRBV5-6 -
TGTGCCAGTAGTATAGAGGGGGGGACAGGTTGGGAACCTCCGCTAGGTACCTTC CASSIEGGTGWEPPLGTF TRBJ1-2 - TRBV19 TRBD1
TGCAGCGTTGAGTCCCGGGGGGCAGATACGCAGTATTTT CSVESRGADTQYF TRBJ2-3 - TRBV29-1 TRBD2
TGTGCCAGCAGCTTAACTAGCGGGATAGGGGGCAATGAGCAGTTCTTC CASSLTSGIGGNEQFF TRBJ2-1 - TRBV5-4 TRBD2
TGTGCCAGCAGCCCTTGGACTAGCGGGGCGTTTAGCACAGATACGCAGTATTTT CASSPWTSGAFSTDTQYF TRBJ2-3 - TRBV7-8 TRBD2
TGTGCCAGTAGTCCGGGGTATAACTATGGCTACACCTTC CASSPGYNYGYTF TRBJ1-2 - TRBV6-5 -
TGTGCCAGCAGCCTAAACCAGGGTATAATGGAAGAGACCCAGTACTTC CASSLNQGIMEETQYF TRBJ2-5 - TRBV9 -
TGTGCCAGCACAGGGTTCCTAAATTCACCCCTCCACTTT CASTGFLNSPLHF TRBJ1-6 - TRBV2 -
TGTGCCAGCAGCCCCGTAGCGGGGGGCAATGAGCAGTTCTTC CASSPVAGGNEQFF TRBJ2-1 - TRBV9 TRBD2
TGCGCCAGCAGCACAAGCGGGACAAACTACGAGCAGTACTTC CASSTSGTNYEQYF TRBJ2-7 - TRBV5-1 -
TGTGCCAGCAGCTTACGGACGGACAGTGAAAAACTGTTTTTT CASSLRTDSEKLFF TRBJ1-4 few TRBV7-9 -
TGTGCCAGCACGGTCGATCTTAGACTTGCCGAGCAGTACTTC CASTVDLRLAEQYF TRBJ2-7 - TRBV2 -
TGCGCCAGCAGCCTCGGGACTAGCGTTGACAATGAGCAGTTCTTC CASSLGTSVDNEQFF TRBJ2-1 - TRBV5-1 TRBD2
TGTGCCAGCAGCGGCGGAGGCAATCAGCCCCAGCATTTT CASSGGGNQPQHF TRBJ1-5 - TRBV28 -
TGCGCCAGCAGCTTGAAGGCAGGCCCTGAAGCTTTCTTT CASSLKAGPEAFF TRBJ1-1 - TRBV5-1 -
TGTGCCAGTGGCAGGACAGACCTCCCCTACGAGCAGTACTTC CASGRTDLPYEQYF TRBJ2-7 - TRBV19 -
TGTGCCAGCTCACCCCTTGATGAGCAGTTCTTC CASSPLDEQFF TRBJ2-1 - TRBV18 -
TGCAGCATTGGAGGTAACACTGAAGCTTTCTTT CSIGGNTEAFF TRBJ1-1 once TRBV29-1 -
TGTGCCAGCAGCGACATACAGGGGACTAATGAAAAACTGTTTTTT CASSDIQGTNEKLFF TRBJ1-4 once TRBV4-2 TRBD1
TGTGCCTGGAGTGTACAGGGAACCTATGGCTACACCTTC CAWSVQGTYGYTF TRBJ1-2 once TRBV30 -
TGTGCCAGCAATATACAGGGCGGAACTCAGCCCCAGCATTTT CASNIQGGTQPQHF TRBJ1-5 - TRBV6-5 -
TGTGCCAGCAGTGCCGAGACTAGCGGGGGCTCTTTGGGCACCGGGGAGCTGTTTTTT CASSAETSGGSLGTGELFF TRBJ2-2 - TRBV2 TRBD2
TGTGCCAGCCGCCTGGACAGGGCGGGAAACACCATATATTTT CASRLDRAGNTIYF TRBJ1-3 - TRBV28 TRBD1
TGTGCCAGCAGCGTCTACCAGGGGGCGGTTACCGGGGAGCTGTTTTTT CASSVYQGAVTGELFF TRBJ2-2 - TRBV9 TRBD1
TGTGCCACCAGCAGGGATAGCGTCAATTCTCCCTACGAGCAGTACTTC CATSRDSVNSPYEQYF TRBJ2-7 - TRBV15 -
TGTGCCAGCAACCGCCCAGATGGCAACGAGCAGTACTTC CASNRPDGNEQYF TRBJ2-7 - TRBV5-4 -